The text below deals with one TCR beta chain. Its antigen has not been determined. Base qualities are not recorded, but no much larger clone differs from it by a single base. The identical CDR3 is also encoded by other nucleotide sequences in the sample. TCR CDR3 regions were amplified from genomic DNA by multiplex PCR using the deep immunoSEQ assay. Genomic DNA extracted from each cell subset was distributed evenly over all wells of several immunoSEQ 96-well plates, and each plate served as one replicate. For sorted subsets, each replicate PCR was loaded with roughly 0.2 ug genomic DNA, equivalent to approximately 27,000 T cell genomes. The purified libraries were quantified using a Qubit 3.0 fluorometer, sized with a Bioanalyzer 2100, and then quantified again using the KAPA Library Quantification kit. Each immunoSEQ 96-well plate was sequenced on its own single-read 150-cycle Illumina NextSeq 550 flow cell. The authors' pipeline ran thus. Because the immunoSEQ output held only junctional sequences and lacked quality scores, the filtering could not match the filtering applied to full-length reads. To assign V/J genes and CDR3, sequences were annotated using PyIR, a Python wrapper for IgBLAST v1.9, with IMGT germline references. Reads were removed for weak V/J assignments (E-value above 1e-6), missing CDR3, stop codons, out-of-frame junctions, or ambiguous translated residues. V3J clonotypes were defined by identical inferred V gene, J gene, and CDR3 amino acid sequence. Percentage overlap between repertoires was computed as shared unique clonotypes divided by the size of the smaller repertoire. RTK rarefaction, the Chao1 estimator, and Recon v2.1 estimates of unobserved clonotypes were used to assess repertoire richness. Generation probabilities were computed with OLGA for all TCRbeta clonotypes obtained by the gDNA method from a few donors. TCRdb took over this immuneACCESS table, retaining in-frame rearrangements with V and J assigned. Such tables are incomplete; in checked studies, under half of the missing clones stem from an unresolved V gene, and the remainder is unexplained. That table furnishes V, J and clone size, whereas the DNA furnished D and trimming. Within this sample are more than 2,000,000 clones, with approximately 92% of them counted one time only. The top ten clonotypes cover about 0.13% of the sample.

From its cysteine to its phenylalanine, the CDR3 spans 15 amino acids. The read is trimmed to its CDR3 DNA, 45 bases read in frame from base 1. Compared with germline, V lacks 6 bases and J lacks 0 bases; bases without a gene match: 7. The germline V gene yields MDHEN for CDR1 and SYDVKM for CDR2. The donors were healthy, HIV-negative adults with no recently reported acute infections or vaccinations. All donors were Caucasian adults living in Nashville, Tennessee, USA. Magnetic negative selection was used to enrich CD4+ T cells, after which naive cells were positively selected on CD45RA and the negative fraction became the memory subset. Blood was collected by leukapheresis, and PBMCs were isolated by Ficoll-Histopaque density gradient centrifugation and then cryopreserved in liquid nitrogen vapor phase. Analytical flow cytometry was used to check the purity and quantity of every magnetically sorted T cell population. Each sorted fraction had its genomic DNA isolated and then quantified by UV absorbance on a Nanodrop 2000c.

The sample originates from a study of shared clonotypes between healthy human individuals (TCRdb year 2020). For the study in its entirety: A few men and a couple of women, aged 18 to 49 years, made up the cohort. Per donor, three plates each were used for CD4 naive and CD4 memory, two for CD8 naive, and one for CD8 memory. The study deeply sequenced blood TCR repertoires of five healthy adults to estimate repertoire size and the extent of clonotype sharing between individuals. To increase sequencing depth and limit assay-specific biases, different laboratories used diverse techniques to prepare libraries and sequence TCR repertoires. Leukapheresis yielded between about 0.8 and 8.9 billion PBMCs per donor. The full study reports these points: Across a handful of donors, approximately 4.9% of naive CD4, approximately 3.6% of naive CD8, under 2.5% of memory CD4, and approximately 0.42% of memory CD8 clonotypes were shared. Because the study included only a small number of donors, the genetic and exposure-history diversity represented was limited. Incomplete sequencing was indicated by rarefaction of sorted-subset datasets, despite the large sequencing depth. Sampling was restricted to blood, and TCR repertoires in tissue are likely to differ from TCR repertoires in blood. Compared with non-shared clonotypes, clonotypes shared by all four sorted-subset donors had higher generation probabilities. Naive subsets generally had larger estimated clonotype richness than memory subsets. Based on pairwise subsampling, the degree of clonotype sharing among donors was expected to be affected by sequencing depth.

The V and J segments used are TRBV28 and TRBJ1-1; TRBD1 agrees with 7 junctional bases. This TCR came from a young man in good health. Sequenced sample: naive CD4+ T cells sorted from blood. The cell subset or site label of this sample denotes: CD45RA+ positively selected. The CDR3 has the sequence CASSPPDRVNTEAFF. The DNA is as follows: TGTGCCAGCAGCCCTCCCGACAGGGTGAACACTGAAGCTTTCTTT.